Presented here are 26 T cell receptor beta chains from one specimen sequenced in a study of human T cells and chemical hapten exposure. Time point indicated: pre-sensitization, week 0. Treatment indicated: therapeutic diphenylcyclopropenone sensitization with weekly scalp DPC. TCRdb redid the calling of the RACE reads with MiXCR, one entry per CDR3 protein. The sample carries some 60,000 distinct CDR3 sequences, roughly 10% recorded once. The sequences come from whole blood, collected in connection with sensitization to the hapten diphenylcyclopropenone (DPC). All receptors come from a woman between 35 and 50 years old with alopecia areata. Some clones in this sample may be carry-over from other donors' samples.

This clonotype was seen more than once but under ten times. Here the CDR3 DNA reads TGTGCCAGCAGCCAGTCCGGACCAAACAATGGTTGGTTCTTC. It yields the protein CASSQSGPNNGWFF. The chain has TRBV3-1 and TRBJ2-1; D is unclear. Trimming pared 3 bases from V and 15 bases from J, leaving 21 bases between. The germline CDR1 and CDR2 sequences are LGHDT and YNNKEL (reference sequence). The CDR3 has 14 amino acids.

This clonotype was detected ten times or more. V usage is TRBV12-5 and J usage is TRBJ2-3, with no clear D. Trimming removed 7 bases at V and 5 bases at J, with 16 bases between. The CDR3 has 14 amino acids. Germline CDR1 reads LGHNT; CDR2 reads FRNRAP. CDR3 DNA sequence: TGTGCTAGTGCCCCAGCGTGGGTGGGAGATACGCAGTATTTT. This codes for CASAPAWVGDTQYF.

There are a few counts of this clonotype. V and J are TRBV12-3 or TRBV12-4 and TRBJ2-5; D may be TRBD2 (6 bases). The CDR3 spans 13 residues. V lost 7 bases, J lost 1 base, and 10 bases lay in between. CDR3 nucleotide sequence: TGTGCCAGCAACGCGGGACGCCAAGAGACCCAGTACTTC. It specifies CASNAGRQETQYF.

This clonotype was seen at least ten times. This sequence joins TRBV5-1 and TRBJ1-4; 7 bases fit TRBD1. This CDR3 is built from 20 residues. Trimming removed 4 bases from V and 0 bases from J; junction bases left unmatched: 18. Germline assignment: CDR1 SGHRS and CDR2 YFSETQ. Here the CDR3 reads CASSPMGRGGALATNEKLFF. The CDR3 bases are TGCGCCAGCAGCCCAATGGGGAGAGGGGGCGCCCTTGCAACTAATGAAAAACTGTTTTTT.

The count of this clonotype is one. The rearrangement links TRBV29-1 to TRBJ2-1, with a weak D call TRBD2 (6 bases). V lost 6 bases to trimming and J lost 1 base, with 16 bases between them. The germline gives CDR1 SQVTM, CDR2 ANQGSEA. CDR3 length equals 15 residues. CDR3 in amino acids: CSVGTSTSSYNEQFF. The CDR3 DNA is TGCAGCGTCGGAACTTCGACTAGTTCCTACAATGAGCAGTTCTTC.

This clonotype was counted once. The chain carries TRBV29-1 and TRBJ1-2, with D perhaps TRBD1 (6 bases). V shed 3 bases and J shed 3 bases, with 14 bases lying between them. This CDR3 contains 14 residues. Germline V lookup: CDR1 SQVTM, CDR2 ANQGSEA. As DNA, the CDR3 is TGCAGCGTTGACTCTCCACAGGGAGACTATGGCTACACCTTC. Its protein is CSVDSPQGDYGYTF.

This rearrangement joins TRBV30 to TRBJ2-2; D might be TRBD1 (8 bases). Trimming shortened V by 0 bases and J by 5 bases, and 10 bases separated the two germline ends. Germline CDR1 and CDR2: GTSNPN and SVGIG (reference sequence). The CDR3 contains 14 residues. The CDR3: CAWSVQGGTGELFF. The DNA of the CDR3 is TGTGCCTGGAGTGTACAGGGGGGGACCGGGGAGCTGTTTTTT.

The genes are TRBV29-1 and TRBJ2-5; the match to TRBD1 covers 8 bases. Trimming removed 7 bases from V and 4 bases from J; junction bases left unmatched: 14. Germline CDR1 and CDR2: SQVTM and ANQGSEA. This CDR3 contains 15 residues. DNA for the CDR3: TGCAGCGCCGCGGACGACAGGGGTATGAGAGAGACCCAGTACTTC. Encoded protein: CSAADDRGMRETQYF.

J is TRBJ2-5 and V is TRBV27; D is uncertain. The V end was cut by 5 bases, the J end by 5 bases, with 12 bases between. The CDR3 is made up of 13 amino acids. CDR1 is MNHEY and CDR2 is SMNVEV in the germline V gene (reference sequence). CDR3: CASSDWGFETQYF. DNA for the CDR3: TGTGCCAGCAGTGATTGGGGATTTGAGACCCAGTACTTC.

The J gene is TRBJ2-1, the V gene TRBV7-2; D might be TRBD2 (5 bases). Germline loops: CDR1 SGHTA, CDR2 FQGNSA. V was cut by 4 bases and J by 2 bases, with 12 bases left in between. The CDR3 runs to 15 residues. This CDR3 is CASSSPDLAYNEQFF. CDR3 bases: TGTGCCAGCAGCTCCCCGGACTTAGCCTACAATGAGCAGTTCTTC.

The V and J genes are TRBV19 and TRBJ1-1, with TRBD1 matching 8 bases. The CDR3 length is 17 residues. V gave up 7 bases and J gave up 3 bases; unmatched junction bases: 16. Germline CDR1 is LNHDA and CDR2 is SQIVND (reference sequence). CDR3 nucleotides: TGTGCCAGTAACGGCTACGGTCAGGGGGCCCGGTACACTGAAGCTTTCTTT. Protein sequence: CASNGYGQGARYTEAFF.

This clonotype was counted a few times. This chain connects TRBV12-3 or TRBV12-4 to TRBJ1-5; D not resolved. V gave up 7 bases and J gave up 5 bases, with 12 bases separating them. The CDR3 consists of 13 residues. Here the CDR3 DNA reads TGTGCCAGCACCCGATCGTATGATCAGCCCCAGCATTTT. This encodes CASTRSYDQPQHF.

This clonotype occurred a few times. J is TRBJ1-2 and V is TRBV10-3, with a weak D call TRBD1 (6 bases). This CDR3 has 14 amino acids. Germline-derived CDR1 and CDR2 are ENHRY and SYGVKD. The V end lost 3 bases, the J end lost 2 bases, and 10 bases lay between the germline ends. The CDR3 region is CAISDRGENYGYTF. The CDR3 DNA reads TGTGCCATCAGTGACAGGGGCGAGAACTATGGCTACACCTTC.

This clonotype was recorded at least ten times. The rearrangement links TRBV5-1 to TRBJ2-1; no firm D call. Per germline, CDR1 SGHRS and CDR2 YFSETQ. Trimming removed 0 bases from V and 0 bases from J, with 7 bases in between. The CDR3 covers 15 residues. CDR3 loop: CASSLGSSSYNEQFF. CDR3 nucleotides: TGCGCCAGCAGCTTGGGGTCAAGCTCCTACAATGAGCAGTTCTTC.

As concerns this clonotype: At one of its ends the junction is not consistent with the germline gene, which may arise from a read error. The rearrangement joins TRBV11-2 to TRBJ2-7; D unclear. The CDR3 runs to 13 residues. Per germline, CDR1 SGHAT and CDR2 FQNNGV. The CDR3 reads CACSSGGTYEQYF. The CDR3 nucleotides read TGTGCCTGCAGCTCCGGCGGTACCTACGAGCAGTACTTC.

The CDR3, as DNA: TGTGCCAGCAGTGCGAATCCGGGACTAGCGGGCCGGAGCTCCTACAATGAGCAGTTCTTC. Translated, it gives CASSANPGLAGRSSYNEQFF. This chain connects TRBV25-1 to TRBJ2-1; 12 positions match TRBD2. This CDR3 comprises 20 residues. In germline, CDR1 is MGHDK, CDR2 SYGVNS. The junction had 13 bases not matched to a gene; V was cut back by 4 bases and J by 0 bases. The full variable domain, completed using reference TRBV25-1 and TRBJ2-1, is EADIYQTPRYLVIGTGKKITLECSQTMGHDKMYWYQQDPGMELHLIHYSYGVNSTEKGDLSSESTVSRIRTEHFPLTLESARPSHTSQYLCASSANPGLAGRSSYNEQFFGPGTRLTVL.

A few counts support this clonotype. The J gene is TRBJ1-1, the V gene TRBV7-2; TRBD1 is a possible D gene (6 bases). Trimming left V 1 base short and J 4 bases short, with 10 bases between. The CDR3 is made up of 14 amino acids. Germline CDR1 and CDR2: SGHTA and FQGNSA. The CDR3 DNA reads TGTGCCAGCAGCTTAGAGGGCAGGGGCACTGAAGCTTTCTTT. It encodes CASSLEGRGTEAFF.

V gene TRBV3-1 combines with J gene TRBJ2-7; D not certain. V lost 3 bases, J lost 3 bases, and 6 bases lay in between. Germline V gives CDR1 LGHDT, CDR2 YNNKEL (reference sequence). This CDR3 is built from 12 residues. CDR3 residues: CASSHQRYEQYF. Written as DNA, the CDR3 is TGTGCCAGCAGCCACCAACGCTACGAGCAGTACTTC.

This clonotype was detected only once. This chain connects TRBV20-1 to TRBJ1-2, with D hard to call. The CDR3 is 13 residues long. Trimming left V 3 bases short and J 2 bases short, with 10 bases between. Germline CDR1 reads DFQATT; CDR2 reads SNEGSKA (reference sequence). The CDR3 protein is CSASVGKNYGYTF. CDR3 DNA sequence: TGCAGTGCTAGCGTGGGGAAGAACTATGGCTACACCTTC.

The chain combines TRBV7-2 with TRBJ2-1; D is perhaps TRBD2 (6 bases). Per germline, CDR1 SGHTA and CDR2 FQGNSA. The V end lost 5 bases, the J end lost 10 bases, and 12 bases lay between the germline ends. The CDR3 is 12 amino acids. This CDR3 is CASSLLGGEQFF. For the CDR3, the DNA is TGTGCCAGCAGCCTCCTGGGAGGCGAGCAGTTCTTC.

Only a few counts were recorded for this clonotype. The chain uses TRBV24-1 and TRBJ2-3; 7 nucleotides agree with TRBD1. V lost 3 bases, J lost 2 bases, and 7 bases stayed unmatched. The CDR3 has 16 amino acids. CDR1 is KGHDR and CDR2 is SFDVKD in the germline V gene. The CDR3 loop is CATSDGGQRYTDTQYF. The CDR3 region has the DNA TGTGCCACCAGTGATGGGGGACAGCGCTACACAGATACGCAGTATTTT.

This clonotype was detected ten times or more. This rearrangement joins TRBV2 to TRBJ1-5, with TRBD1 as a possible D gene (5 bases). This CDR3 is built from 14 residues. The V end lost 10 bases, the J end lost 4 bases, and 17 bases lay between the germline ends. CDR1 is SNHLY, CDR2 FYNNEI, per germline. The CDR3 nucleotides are TGTGCCACCAAAGGCCGGGACGGAAATCAGCCCCAGCATTTT. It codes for CATKGRDGNQPQHF.

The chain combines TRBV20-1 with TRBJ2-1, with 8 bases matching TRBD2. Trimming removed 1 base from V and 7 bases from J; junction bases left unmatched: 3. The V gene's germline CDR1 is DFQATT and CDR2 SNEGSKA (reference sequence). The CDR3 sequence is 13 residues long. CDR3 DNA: TGCAGTGCTAGAGCGGAGCGGGGGAATGAGCAGTTCTTC. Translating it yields CSARAERGNEQFF.

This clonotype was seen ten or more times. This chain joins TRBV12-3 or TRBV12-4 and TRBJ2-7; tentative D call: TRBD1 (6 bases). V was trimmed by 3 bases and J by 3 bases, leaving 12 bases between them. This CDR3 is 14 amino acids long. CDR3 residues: CASSLSGQIYEQYF. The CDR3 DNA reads TGTGCCAGCAGTTTGTCGGGACAAATCTACGAGCAGTACTTC.

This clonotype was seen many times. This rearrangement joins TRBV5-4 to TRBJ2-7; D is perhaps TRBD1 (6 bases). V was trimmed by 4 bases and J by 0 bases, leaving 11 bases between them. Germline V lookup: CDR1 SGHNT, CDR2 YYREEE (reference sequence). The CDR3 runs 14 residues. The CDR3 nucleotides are TGTGCCAGCAGCCGATTGGACAGCTCCTACGAGCAGTACTTC. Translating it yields CASSRLDSSYEQYF.

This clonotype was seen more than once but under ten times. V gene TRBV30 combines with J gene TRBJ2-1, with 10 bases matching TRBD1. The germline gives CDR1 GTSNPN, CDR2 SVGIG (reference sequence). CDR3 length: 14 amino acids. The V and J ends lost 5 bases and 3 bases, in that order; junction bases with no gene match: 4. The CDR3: CAWGTGEFYNEQFF. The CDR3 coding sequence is TGTGCCTGGGGGACAGGGGAATTCTACAATGAGCAGTTCTTC.